Below, 22 T cell receptor beta chains from the same sample are listed, as sequenced in a study of beta chain features in type 1 diabetes. The antigens of these receptors remain unknown. Expressed TCRB transcripts were sequenced because the entire RNA isolate underwent reverse transcription. TCRdb's copy holds only in-frame clones and misses some; the assay was immunoSEQ multiplex PCR. The data contain just under 150,000 clones, about 13% of them singletons. Study-wide results and caveats: TCRB CDR3 length was moderately but significantly reduced in all four CD4+ subsets of Type 1 diabetes patients.

Sequenced: central memory CD4+ T cells from blood. Every receptor here comes from a man younger than 30 with type 1 diabetes.

This chain joins TRBV6-1 and TRBJ1-6, with 7 bases aligning to TRBD1. This CDR3 has 13 residues. Trimming took 7 bases from V and 6 from J; bases not matched to a gene: 3. Germline CDR1 is MNHNS and CDR2 is SASEGT. Here the CDR3 reads CASMGQINSPLHF. Written as DNA, the CDR3 is TGTGCCAGCATGGGACAGATTAATTCACCCCTCCACTTT.

This clone occurred many times. The V call is TRBV7-8, the J call TRBJ1-6; 10 bases line up with TRBD1. Per germline, CDR1 SGHVS and CDR2 FQNEAQ. V gave up 1 base and J gave up 6 bases; unmatched junction bases: 3. The CDR3 runs to 16 residues. CDR3 region: CASSLGQGAANSPLHF. CDR3 coding DNA: TGTGCCAGCAGCTTAGGACAGGGGGCTGCTAATTCACCCCTCCACTTT.

In this sample, this clone turned up a few times. The chain links TRBV19 to TRBJ1-5; TRBD1 aligns across 8 bases. V lost 5 bases to trimming and J lost 6 bases; unmatched junction nucleotides: 0. The CDR3 totals 12 residues. Germline lookup yields CDR1 LNHDA and CDR2 SQIVND (reference sequence). CDR3 loop: CASSQGAQPQHF. The CDR3 coding sequence is TGTGCCAGTAGTCAGGGGGCTCAGCCCCAGCATTTT. Based on the CDR3 plus reference TRBV19 and TRBJ1-5, the full variable domain is DGGITQSPKYLFRKEGQNVTLSCEQNLNHDAMYWYRQDPGQGLRLIYYSQIVNDFQKGDIAEGYSVSREKKESFPLTVTSAQKNPTAFYLCASSQGAQPQHFGDGTRLSIL.

The genes are TRBV9 and TRBJ1-4; possibly TRBD1 for D (5 bases). The germline gives CDR1 SGDLS, CDR2 YYNGEE. V gave up 4 bases and J gave up 3 bases, with 16 bases separating them. The CDR3 consists of 16 residues. The chain's CDR3 is CASSQDLGTSNEKLFF. The CDR3 DNA follows: TGTGCCAGCAGCCAAGATTTAGGGACCTCTAATGAAAAACTGTTTTTT.

The V and J genes are TRBV5-1 and TRBJ1-2, with 7 bases matching TRBD1. The CDR3 runs 13 residues. J was trimmed by 2 bases and V by 7 bases; bases with no gene match: 5. Germline values: CDR1 SGHRS, CDR2 YFSETQ. This CDR3 reads CASDRDGNYGYTF. DNA for the CDR3: TGCGCCAGCGACAGGGATGGAAACTATGGCTACACCTTC.

The rearrangement uses TRBV9 and TRBJ1-1; 7 bases map to TRBD1. V gave up 3 bases and J gave up 7 bases; unmatched junction bases: 12. The CDR3 consists of 15 residues. Germline values: CDR1 SGDLS, CDR2 YYNGEE. In nucleotides, the CDR3 is TGTGCCAGCAGCGCCACGGTGGCAGGGGGTGGTGAAGCTTTCTTT. Its translation is CASSATVAGGGEAFF.

This clone ranks as medium-sized. Other nucleotide sequences from this sample produce the same CDR3. This chain connects TRBV7-2 to TRBJ2-6; D unclear. CDR3 length: 14 residues. The germline V gene encodes CDR1 SGHTA and CDR2 FQGNSA. Deletions cut 1 base from V and 3 bases from J, with 4 bases between. The CDR3 loop reads CASSLVRGANVLTF. For the CDR3, the DNA is TGTGCCAGCAGCTTAGTACGTGGGGCCAACGTCCTGACTTTC.

This clone was counted between two and nine times. The J gene is TRBJ1-1, the V gene TRBV7-6; D perhaps matches TRBD1 (5 bases). Germline CDR1 is SGHVS and CDR2 is FNYEAQ. This CDR3 has 16 residues. Trimming took off 0 bases at V and 0 bases at J, with 11 bases between the two ends. Here the CDR3 DNA reads TGTGCCAGCAGCTTAGCTGCCAGGGTAATGAACACTGAAGCTTTCTTT. Its protein is CASSLAARVMNTEAFF.

This clone has just a few counts. The V and J genes are TRBV10-3 and TRBJ1-6; D not resolved. Trimming removed 6 bases at V and 8 bases at J, with 8 bases between. This CDR3 has 12 amino acids. The germline V gene encodes CDR1 ENHRY and CDR2 SYGVKD. The DNA for the CDR3 is TGTGCCATCAGGGGTAGTGATTCACCCCTCCACTTT. It yields the protein CAIRGSDSPLHF.

In this sample, this clone turned up many times. The chain uses TRBV5-4 and TRBJ2-1; 10 bases match TRBD2. The germline V gene encodes CDR1 SGHNT and CDR2 YYREEE (reference sequence). The length of the CDR3 is 17 residues. V trimming: 9 bases; J trimming: 0 bases; junction bases outside the gene matches: 12. The CDR3 nucleotides are TGTGCCACTAAGCGAAGCGGGGGGGCCAGCTCCTACAATGAGCAGTTCTTC. Amino acids: CATKRSGGASSYNEQFF.

This chain connects TRBV2 to TRBJ2-3; TRBD2 agrees at 8 bases. The CDR3 is 14 amino acids. V shed 8 bases and J 4 bases; nucleotides not matched to a gene: 8. Germline V CDR1 and CDR2: SNHLY, FYNNEI. CDR3 coding DNA: TGTGCCAGCCCTGGCGGGGGGCGGGCAGATACGCAGTATTTT. Protein: CASPGGGRADTQYF.

This clone has a handful of counts. Since a far larger clone is one base different, this is likely a read error. The rearrangement links TRBV9 to TRBJ2-5; the D gene is possibly TRBD1 (5 bases). The V and J ends lost 3 bases and 5 bases respectively, with 14 bases between them. Germline CDR1 SGDLS, CDR2 YYNGEE. The CDR3 loop spans 14 amino acids. DNA of the CDR3: TGTGCCAGCAGCGAGGGGTCCTCGTGGGAGACCCAGTACTTC. Translation gives CASSEGSSWETQYF.

This clone was seen more than once but under ten times. The J gene is TRBJ2-1, the V gene TRBV9; TRBD2 might be the D (6 bases). The CDR3 totals 16 residues. The V end was cut by 0 bases, the J end by 1 base, with 11 bases between. CDR1 and CDR2 from the germline V gene are SGDLS and YYNGEE. The CDR3 here is CASSVVGTGSYNEQFF. The DNA of the CDR3 is TGTGCCAGCAGCGTAGTAGGGACTGGGTCCTACAATGAGCAGTTCTTC.

This chain joins TRBV30 and TRBJ2-1; 8 positions agree with TRBD1. Looked up from germline, CDR1 is GTSNPN and CDR2 is SVGIG (reference sequence). This CDR3 contains 13 residues. The J segment lost 14 bases and the V segment lost 0 bases, leaving 9 bases of the junction unmatched. CDR3 sequence reads: CAWSVAGQVIEFF. The CDR3 nucleotides read TGTGCCTGGAGTGTGGCGGGACAGGTAATCGAGTTCTTC. Combining the CDR3 with reference TRBV30 and TRBJ2-1 gives the whole variable domain SQTIHQWPATLVQPVGSPLSLECTVEGTSNPNLYWYRQAAGRGLQLLFYSVGIGQISSEVPQNLSASRPQDRQFILSSKKLLLSDSGFYLCAWSVAGQVIEFFGPGTRLTVL.

In its sample, this clone was seen a few times. The gene calls are TRBV11-2 and TRBJ2-7; 7 nucleotides align to TRBD1. Germline values: CDR1 SGHAT, CDR2 FQNNGV. The CDR3 has 14 residues. J lost 6 bases, V lost 3 bases, and 8 bases had no gene match. The CDR3 region has the DNA TGTGCCAGCAGCTTTATAGGGGGCCAGTCCGAGCAGTACTTC. Translating it yields CASSFIGGQSEQYF.

The rearrangement links TRBV2 to TRBJ2-3, with 10 bases that match TRBD2. The CDR3 runs 14 residues. The V and J ends lost 11 bases and 1 base, in that order; junction bases with no gene match: 6. Per the germline V gene, CDR1 is SNHLY and CDR2 is FYNNEI. The CDR3 nucleotides are TGTGCCGGCGGGCTAGCGGGGGGCACAGATACGCAGTATTTT. This translates into CAGGLAGGTDTQYF.

This clone was detected once. The chain uses TRBV14 and TRBJ1-2; D ambiguous. From germline, CDR1 is SGHDN and CDR2 FVKESK. V lost 0 bases to trimming and J lost 3 bases, with 11 bases between them. The length of the CDR3 is 15 residues. The CDR3 DNA reads as TGTGCCAGCAGCCAAGAATACGGAACCTACTATGGCTACACCTTC. This translates into CASSQEYGTYYGYTF. Looking up the rest from reference TRBV14 and TRBJ1-2 gives the full variable domain: EAGVTQFPSHSVIEKGQTVTLRCDPISGHDNLYWYRRVMGKEIKFLLHFVKESKQDESGMPNNRFLAERTGGTYSTLKVQPAELEDSGVYFCASSQEYGTYYGYTFGSGTRLTVV.

This chain links TRBV4-2 with TRBJ2-1; TRBD2 matches 9 bases. Germline loops: CDR1 LGHNA, CDR2 YNFKEQ. The CDR3 extends over 15 amino acids. V lost 2 bases, J lost 5 bases, and 4 bases stayed unmatched. Here the CDR3 DNA reads TGTGCCAGCAGCCAACATAGCGGGGGAGACAATGAGCAGTTCTTC. Protein: CASSQHSGGDNEQFF.

The rearrangement links TRBV7-8 to TRBJ2-5; D is perhaps TRBD1 (5 bases). This CDR3 spans 15 amino acids. V lost 5 bases to trimming and J lost 2 bases, with 15 bases between them. The germline V gene encodes CDR1 SGHVS and CDR2 FQNEAQ. The CDR3 loop reads CASSLPRYRQETQYF. CDR3 nucleotide sequence: TGTGCCAGCAGCCTACCTAGATACAGGCAAGAGACCCAGTACTTC.

J is TRBJ1-2 and V is TRBV29-1, with D perhaps TRBD1 (6 bases). V lost 6 bases and J 7 bases, leaving 18 bases between the germline ends. Germline V CDR1 and CDR2: SQVTM, ANQGSEA. The CDR3 consists of 13 residues. CDR3: CSVGTTLGIGYTF. The CDR3 DNA reads as TGCAGCGTAGGGACAACTCTCGGGATTGGCTACACCTTC.

This clone was seen a few times. This rearrangement joins TRBV4-2 to TRBJ2-7, with 13 bases matching TRBD2. The CDR3 has 15 residues. With 4 bases clipped from V and 4 bases from J, the junction kept 4 bases outside the gene matches. The germline CDR1 and CDR2 sequences are LGHNA and YNFKEQ. DNA for the CDR3: TGTGCCAGCAGCCCGGGGACTAGCGGGGAATACGAGCAGTACTTC. As protein: CASSPGTSGEYEQYF.

This chain uses TRBV19 with TRBJ1-5; unclear D gene. V lost 3 bases to trimming and J lost 9 bases, with 15 bases between them. This CDR3 has 14 amino acids. Germline-derived CDR1 and CDR2 are LNHDA and SQIVND (reference sequence). CDR3 nucleotides: TGTGCCAGTAGTATGTTAGCTGACAATGGGCCCCAGCATTTT. Amino acids: CASSMLADNGPQHF.